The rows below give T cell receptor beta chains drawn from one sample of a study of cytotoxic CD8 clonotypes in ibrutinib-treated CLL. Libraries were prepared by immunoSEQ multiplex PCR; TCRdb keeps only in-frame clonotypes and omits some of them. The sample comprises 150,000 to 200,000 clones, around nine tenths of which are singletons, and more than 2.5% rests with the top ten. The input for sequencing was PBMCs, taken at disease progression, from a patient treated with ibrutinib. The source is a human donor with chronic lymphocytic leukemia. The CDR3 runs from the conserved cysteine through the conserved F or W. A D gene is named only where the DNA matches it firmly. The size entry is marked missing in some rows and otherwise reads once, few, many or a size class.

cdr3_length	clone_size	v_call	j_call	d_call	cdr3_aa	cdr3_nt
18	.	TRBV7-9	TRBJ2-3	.	CASSPQLLWSGGTDTQYF	TGTGCCAGCAGCCCGCAACTACTCTGGTCAGGGGGGACAGATACGCAGTATTTT
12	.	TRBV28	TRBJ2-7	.	CASISSSYEQYF	TGTGCCAGCATCAGTAGCTCCTACGAGCAGTACTTC
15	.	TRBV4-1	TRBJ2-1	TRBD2	CASSPNAGRGNEQFF	TGCGCCAGCAGCCCCAATGCAGGGCGGGGGAATGAGCAGTTCTTC
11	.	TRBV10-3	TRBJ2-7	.	CAISESFEQYF	TGTGCCATCAGTGAGTCCTTCGAGCAGTACTTC
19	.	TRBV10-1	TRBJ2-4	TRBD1	CASSVPIPVATGWKNIQYF	TGCGCCAGCAGTGTCCCCATCCCTGTGGCGACAGGGTGGAAAAACATTCAGTACTTC
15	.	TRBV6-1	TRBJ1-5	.	CASSEGFRGDQPQHF	TGTGCCAGCAGTGAAGGTTTTAGGGGGGATCAGCCCCAGCATTTT
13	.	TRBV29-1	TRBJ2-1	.	CSVDRAEDNEQFF	TGCAGCGTTGACAGGGCAGAGGACAATGAGCAGTTCTTC
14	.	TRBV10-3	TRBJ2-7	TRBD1	CAITDRGGHYEQYF	TGTGCCATCACCGACAGGGGAGGCCACTACGAGCAGTACTTC
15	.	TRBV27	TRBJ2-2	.	CASSPRPVRGGELFF	TGTGCCAGCAGTCCGCGACCCGTAAGAGGCGGGGAGCTGTTTTTT
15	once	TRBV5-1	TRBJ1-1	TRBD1	CASSLEGQGVTEAFF	TGCGCCAGCAGCTTGGAGGGACAGGGGGTCACTGAAGCTTTCTTT
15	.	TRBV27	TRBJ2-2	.	CASSPLTDMTGELFF	TGTGCCAGCAGTCCCCTGACGGACATGACCGGGGAGCTGTTTTTT
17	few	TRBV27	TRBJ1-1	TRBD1	CASRSLDGRDRGGEAFF	TGTGCCAGCAGAAGTCTCGACGGCCGGGACAGGGGTGGGGAAGCTTTCTTT
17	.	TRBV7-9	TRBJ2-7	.	CASSLGSISGSFYEQYF	TGTGCCAGCAGCTTGGGGTCGATATCGGGAAGCTTTTACGAGCAGTACTTC
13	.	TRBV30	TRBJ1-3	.	CAWSKTGQNTIYF	TGTGCCTGGAGTAAAACAGGTCAAAACACCATATATTTT